These T cell receptor beta chains were read from a single sample in a study of blood T cell repertoires in COVID-19. TCRdb's copy holds only in-frame clones and misses some; the assay was immunoSEQ multiplex PCR. The table lists 350,000 or so clones, 65% to 90% of them singletons. The sample was PBMCs or T cells enriched from blood (not recorded which). Receptors were obtained from a woman between 40 and 50 years old with acute COVID-19. Both conserved end residues are trimmed from each CDR3. D genes are given only for firm matches.

>.|TRBV10-3|TRBJ2-1
AIRRAYNEQF
>.|TRBV18|TRBJ1-6
ASSPNQGSNSPLH
>.|TRBV11-2|TRBJ2-2
ASSLRSSTGELF
>TRBD2|TRBV6-2/TRBV6-3|TRBJ2-5
ASSSGTSGRALWETQY
>.|TRBV16|TRBJ1-1
ASSPRGIGVVTEAF
>TRBD1|TRBV27|TRBJ2-1
ASSWGQNNNEQF
>TRBD1|TRBV27|TRBJ1-2
ASSTRDRGIANYGYT
>TRBD1|TRBV5-1|TRBJ2-2
ASSLEGAPGTGELF
>TRBD1|TRBV5-4|TRBJ1-3
ASSRGQASSGNTIY
>.|TRBV28|TRBJ1-4
ASSPPGVREKLF
>TRBD1|TRBV28|TRBJ1-1
ASTHRTGGTEAF
>TRBD2|TRBV9|TRBJ2-3
ASIPTPRGGGHLGFADTQY
>.|TRBV7-8|TRBJ1-4
ASSRKAGPSATNEKLF
>TRBD1|TRBV5-1|TRBJ1-2
ASSLDRGQGYT
>.|TRBV3-1/TRBV3-2|TRBJ2-4
ASSQTPPRQKIAKNIQY
>.|TRBV5-5|TRBJ2-1
ASSLRREGRDEQF
>TRBD1|TRBV6-2/TRBV6-3|TRBJ2-7
ASSYGTGPYEQY
>TRBD2|TRBV4-3|TRBJ2-1
ASSQVSSGGYNEQF
>.|TRBV10-3|TRBJ2-3
AISWTKPSTDTQY
>TRBD2|TRBV7-2|TRBJ2-1
ASSQTSGSSKGNEQF
>.|TRBV5-1|TRBJ2-5
ASSPAPGQVGETQY
>.|TRBV6-2/TRBV6-3|TRBJ1-2
ASSYSRDTYGYT
>TRBD1|TRBV5-8|TRBJ2-2
ASSLNYGTGGTMNTGELF
>.|TRBV15|TRBJ1-1
ATSSRQDTEAF
>TRBD1|TRBV9|TRBJ1-3
ASSVGQGNTIY
>TRBD1|TRBV6-5|TRBJ1-1
ASSYMGQGRNTEAF
>TRBD2|TRBV6-6|TRBJ2-5
ASSATGTSQETQY
>TRBD2|TRBV15|TRBJ2-5
ATSSDRTSGAQETQY
>.|TRBV12-3/TRBV12-4|TRBJ2-3
ASRRGFDTQY
>TRBD2|TRBV14|TRBJ2-2
ASSPMVGTSGSRYNTGELF
>TRBD1|TRBV27|TRBJ1-2
ASSSLGQGAYGYT
>.|TRBV2|TRBJ1-6
AGGTDYNSPLH
>.|TRBV5-1|TRBJ1-6
ASSLEGPNSPLH
>.|TRBV6-5|TRBJ2-7
ASTGPGTNNNEQY
>TRBD1|TRBV4-3|TRBJ1-4
ASSQGRGENEKLF
>.|TRBV18|TRBJ1-1
ASSPPGQGFEAF
>.|TRBV3-1/TRBV3-2|TRBJ1-2
ASSQVGGRDGYT
>.|TRBV6-2/TRBV6-3|TRBJ2-7
ASSRTAAYEQY
>.|TRBV5-6|TRBJ1-2
ASSLKDLDYT
>TRBD2|TRBV3-1/TRBV3-2|TRBJ2-3
ASCQGLGTDTQY
>TRBD1|TRBV5-1|TRBJ1-6
ASSFESTGGASTLH
>.|TRBV4-3|TRBJ2-3
ASSQDIGTDTQY
>.|TRBV7-3|TRBJ2-3
ASSFRSGTDTQY
>TRBD1|TRBV2|TRBJ1-1
ASTLTGGNTEAF
>TRBD2|TRBV24-1|TRBJ2-2
ATQLAGGGTGELF
>TRBD1|TRBV6-5|TRBJ2-7
ASSSGTGRYEQY
>.|TRBV2|TRBJ1-2
ASSVTGGVQGYT
>TRBD1|TRBV6-6|TRBJ1-4
ASDPGQATEKLF
>TRBD1|TRBV4-3|TRBJ2-7
ASSPTGQIAAQQY
>TRBD1|TRBV7-9|TRBJ1-2
ASSYMTGDGYT
>TRBD2|TRBV5-1|TRBJ2-3
ASSLTGTSGVPDTQY
>TRBD1|TRBV6-1|TRBJ1-2
ASSEGGDRVGYT
>TRBD1|TRBV28|TRBJ2-7
ASSWAQGAYEQY
>.|TRBV10-3|TRBJ2-2
AISGRLDKNTGELF
>TRBD1|TRBV5-6|TRBJ1-2
ASSGFGTESNYGYT
>.|TRBV6-5|TRBJ2-7
ASSYSSSRLQAEY
>.|TRBV15|TRBJ1-6
ATSRDVGQGTLH